The clone carrying this TCR beta chain was found many times. Germline and junction disagree at one end, which may indicate a read error. These data belong to a study of human T cells and chemical hapten exposure. This CDR3 contains 11 residues. Germline CDR1 is SGHVS and CDR2 is FQNEAQ. Time point in this sample: patch test 1, 2 weeks after DPC sensitization. Treatment meaning: therapeutic diphenylcyclopropenone sensitization with weekly scalp DPC. Each cDNA molecule in the library carried unique molecular identifiers. TCRdb recomputed calls from the RACE reads with MiXCR, one row per CDR3 protein. The repertoire holds about 340,000 distinct CDR3 sequences, with under 8% as singletons.

This material consisted of whole blood, taken in connection with sensitization to the hapten diphenylcyclopropenone (DPC). The sequence came from a woman aged 18-30 years with alopecia areata. Some clones in this sample may be carry-over from other donors' samples. V usage is TRBV7-8 and J usage is TRBJ2-1, with unresolved D. CDR3 protein: CASSSNNEQFF. In DNA, the CDR3 is TGTGCCAGCAGCTCCAACAATGAGCAGTTCTTC.